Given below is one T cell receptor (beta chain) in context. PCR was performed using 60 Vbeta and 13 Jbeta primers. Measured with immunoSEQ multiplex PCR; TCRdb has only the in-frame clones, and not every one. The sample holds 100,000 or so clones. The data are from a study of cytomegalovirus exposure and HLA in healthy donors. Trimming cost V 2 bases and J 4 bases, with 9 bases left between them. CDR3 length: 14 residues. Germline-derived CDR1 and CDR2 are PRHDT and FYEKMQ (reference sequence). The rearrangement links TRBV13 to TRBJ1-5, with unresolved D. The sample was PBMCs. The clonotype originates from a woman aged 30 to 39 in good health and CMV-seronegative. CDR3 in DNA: TGTGCCAGCAGCTTACCCACTAGTAATCAGCCCCAGCATTTT. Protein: CASSLPTSNQPQHF.